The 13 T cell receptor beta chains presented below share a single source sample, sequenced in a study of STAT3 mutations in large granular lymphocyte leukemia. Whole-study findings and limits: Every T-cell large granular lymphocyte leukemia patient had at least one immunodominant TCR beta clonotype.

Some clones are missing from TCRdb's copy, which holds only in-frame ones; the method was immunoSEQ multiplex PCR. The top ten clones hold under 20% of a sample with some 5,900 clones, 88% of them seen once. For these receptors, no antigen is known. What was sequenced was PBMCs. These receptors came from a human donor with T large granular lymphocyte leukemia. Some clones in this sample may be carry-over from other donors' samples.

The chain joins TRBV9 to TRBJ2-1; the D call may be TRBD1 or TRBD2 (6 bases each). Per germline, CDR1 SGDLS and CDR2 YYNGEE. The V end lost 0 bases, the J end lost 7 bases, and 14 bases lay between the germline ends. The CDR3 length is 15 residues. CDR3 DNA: TGTGCCAGCAGCGTAGGGGGGGCCGTAGCAAATGAGCAGTTCTTC. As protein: CASSVGGAVANEQFF.

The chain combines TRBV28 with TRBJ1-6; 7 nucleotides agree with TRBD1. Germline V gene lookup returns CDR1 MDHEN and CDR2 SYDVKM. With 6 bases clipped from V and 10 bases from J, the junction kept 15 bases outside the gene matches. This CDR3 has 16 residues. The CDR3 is CASRAGTAGKGSPLHF. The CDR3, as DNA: TGTGCCAGCAGAGCCGGGACAGCGGGCAAGGGATCACCCCTCCACTTT.

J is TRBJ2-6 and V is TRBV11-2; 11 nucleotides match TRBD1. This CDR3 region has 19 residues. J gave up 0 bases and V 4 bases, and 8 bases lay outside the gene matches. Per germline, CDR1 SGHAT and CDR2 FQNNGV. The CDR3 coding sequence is TGTGCCAGCAGCTCCTCACCCGGGACAGGGGGCTCTGGGGCCAACGTCCTGACTTTC. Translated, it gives CASSSSPGTGGSGANVLTF.

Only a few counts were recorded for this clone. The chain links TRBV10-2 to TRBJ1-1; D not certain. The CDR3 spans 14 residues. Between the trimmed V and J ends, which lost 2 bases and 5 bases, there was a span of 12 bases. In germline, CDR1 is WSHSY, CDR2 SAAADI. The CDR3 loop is CASSEQEGGTEAFF. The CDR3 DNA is TGCGCCAGCAGTGAGCAGGAGGGAGGGACTGAAGCTTTCTTT.

CDR3 sequence: CASNTSPKQETQYF. The CDR3 bases are TGTGCCAGCAATACGTCCCCCAAGCAGGAGACCCAGTACTTC. The V call is TRBV27, the J call TRBJ2-5; D not resolved. The ends were cut back, 7 bases at V and 5 bases at J, with 17 bases in the middle. The length of the CDR3 is 14 residues. Germline V CDR1 and CDR2: MNHEY, SMNVEV (reference sequence).

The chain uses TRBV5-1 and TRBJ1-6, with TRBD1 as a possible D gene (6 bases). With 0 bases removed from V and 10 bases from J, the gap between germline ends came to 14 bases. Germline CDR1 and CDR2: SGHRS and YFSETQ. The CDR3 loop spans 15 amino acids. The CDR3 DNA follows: TGCGCCAGCAGCTTGGGGCAGGGAAGGGGGTCACCCCTCCACTTT. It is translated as CASSLGQGRGSPLHF.

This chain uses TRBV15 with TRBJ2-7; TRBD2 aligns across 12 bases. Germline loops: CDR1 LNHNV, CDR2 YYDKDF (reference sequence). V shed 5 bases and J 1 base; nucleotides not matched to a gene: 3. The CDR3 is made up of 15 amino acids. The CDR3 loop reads CATSLGLAGSYEQYF. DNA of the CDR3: TGTGCCACCAGCCTTGGACTAGCGGGATCCTACGAGCAGTACTTC.

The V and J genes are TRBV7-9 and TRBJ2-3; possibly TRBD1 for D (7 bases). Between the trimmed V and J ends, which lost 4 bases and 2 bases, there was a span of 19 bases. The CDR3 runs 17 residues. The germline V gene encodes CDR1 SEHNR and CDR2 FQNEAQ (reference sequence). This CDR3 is CASSSPGAGGLTDTQYF. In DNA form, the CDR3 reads TGTGCCAGCAGCTCCCCCGGGGCAGGGGGACTCACAGATACGCAGTATTTT.

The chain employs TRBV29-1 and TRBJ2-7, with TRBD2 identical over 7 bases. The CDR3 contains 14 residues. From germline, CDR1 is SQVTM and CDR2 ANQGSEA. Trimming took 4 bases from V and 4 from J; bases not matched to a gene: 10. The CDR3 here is CSVALGREPYEQYF. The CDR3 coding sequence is TGCAGCGTTGCCCTAGGGCGGGAGCCTTACGAGCAGTACTTC.

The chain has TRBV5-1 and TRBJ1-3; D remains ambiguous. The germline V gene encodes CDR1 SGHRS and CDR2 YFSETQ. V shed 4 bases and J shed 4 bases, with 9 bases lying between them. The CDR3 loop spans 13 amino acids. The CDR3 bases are TGCGCCAGCAGCCCCTCACAGGGAAACACCATATATTTT. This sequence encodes CASSPSQGNTIYF.

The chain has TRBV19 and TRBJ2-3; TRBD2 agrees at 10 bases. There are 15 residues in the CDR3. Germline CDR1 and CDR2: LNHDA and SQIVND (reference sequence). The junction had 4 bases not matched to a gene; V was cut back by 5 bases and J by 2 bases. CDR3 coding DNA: TGTGCCAGTAGTCCAGGACTAGCGGACACAGATACGCAGTATTTT. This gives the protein CASSPGLADTDTQYF.

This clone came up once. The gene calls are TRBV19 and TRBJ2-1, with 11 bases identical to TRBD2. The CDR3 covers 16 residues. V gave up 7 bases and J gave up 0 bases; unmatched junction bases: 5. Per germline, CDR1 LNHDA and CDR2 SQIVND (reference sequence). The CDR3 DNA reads TGTGCCAGTACCCTAGCGGGGGGCCCCTCCTACAATGAGCAGTTCTTC. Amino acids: CASTLAGGPSYNEQFF. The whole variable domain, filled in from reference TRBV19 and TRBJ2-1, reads DGGITQSPKYLFRKEGQNVTLSCEQNLNHDAMYWYRQDPGQGLRLIYYSQIVNDFQKGDIAEGYSVSREKKESFPLTVTSAQKNPTAFYLCASTLAGGPSYNEQFFGPGTRLTVL.

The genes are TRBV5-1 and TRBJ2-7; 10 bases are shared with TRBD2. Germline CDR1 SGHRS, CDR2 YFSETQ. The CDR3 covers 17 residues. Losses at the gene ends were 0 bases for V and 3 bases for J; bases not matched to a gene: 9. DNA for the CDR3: TGCGCCAGCAGCTTGGGCCAGCAACTAGCGGGATACTACGAGCAGTACTTC. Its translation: CASSLGQQLAGYYEQYF.